What follows are 10 T cell receptor beta chains derived from one specimen sequenced in a study of blood T cell repertoires in COVID-19. Clones were sequenced by immunoSEQ multiplex PCR, and TCRdb holds only the in-frame ones, with some missing. The table shows some 120,000 clones, with over 80% occurring only once. The specimen was peripheral blood. These receptors originate from a man aged 25-45 years with acute or convalescent COVID-19.

This chain links TRBV10-3 with TRBJ1-2, with unresolved D. Trimming shortened V by 4 bases and J by 5 bases, and 8 bases separated the two germline ends. CDR3 length: 12 residues. CDR1 is ENHRY and CDR2 is SYGVKD in the germline V gene. CDR3 coding DNA: TGTGCCATCAGTGCTGACAAGTATGGCTACACCTTC. Protein sequence: CAISADKYGYTF.

This clone has only a few counts. V and J are TRBV28 and TRBJ2-3; 7 nucleotides line up with TRBD1. V shed 5 bases and J 7 bases; nucleotides not matched to a gene: 9. CDR1 is MDHEN and CDR2 is SYDVKM in the germline V gene. The CDR3 covers 14 residues. The CDR3 sequence: CASSPPVRGNTQYF. CDR3 nucleotides: TGTGCCAGCAGTCCCCCCGTCAGGGGGAATACGCAGTATTTT.

The V and J genes are TRBV6-1 and TRBJ1-1; D unclear. This CDR3 spans 14 amino acids. V shed 1 base and J shed 6 bases, with 12 bases lying between them. Looked up from germline, CDR1 is MNHNS and CDR2 is SASEGT. CDR3 in DNA: TGTGCCAGCAGTGAAGGCGGCCGAACGGCTGAAGCTTTCTTT. This sequence encodes CASSEGGRTAEAFF.

The V and J genes are TRBV6-5 and TRBJ2-7, with 7 bases fitting TRBD1. Germline assignment: CDR1 MNHEY and CDR2 SVGAGI. V lost 6 bases, J lost 4 bases, and 6 bases stayed unmatched. The CDR3 spans 13 residues. CDR3 DNA sequence: TGTGCCAGCAGACTACAGGGGCGGTACGAGCAGTACTTC. The encoded protein is CASRLQGRYEQYF.

This chain joins TRBV3-1 (or the pseudogene TRBV3-2) and TRBJ2-1; TRBD2 agrees at 10 bases. Germline V gene sequence: CDR1 LGHDT, CDR2 YNNKEL (reference sequence). Trimming removed 5 bases from V and 0 bases from J; junction bases left unmatched: 10. The CDR3 spans 18 residues. CDR3 in amino acids: CASSRTSGALSSYNEQFF. The CDR3 DNA reads as TGTGCCAGCAGCAGGACTAGCGGCGCTCTTAGCTCCTACAATGAGCAGTTCTTC.

This rearrangement joins TRBV6-5 to TRBJ2-3; 9 bases line up with TRBD1. J gave up 2 bases and V 4 bases, and 4 bases lay outside the gene matches. CDR1 and CDR2 (germline): MNHEY, SVGAGI. This CDR3 is 15 amino acids long. CDR3 DNA sequence: TGTGCCAGCAGTTGGACAGGGGCCCTCACAGATACGCAGTATTTT. Amino acid sequence: CASSWTGALTDTQYF.

The chain employs TRBV11-3 and TRBJ2-2; D is ambiguous. Trimming left V 3 bases short and J 6 bases short, with 8 bases between. The CDR3 is 13 residues long. The V gene's germline CDR1 is SGHNT and CDR2 YENEEA. CDR3: CASSFSSPGELFF. The CDR3 region has the DNA TGTGCCAGCAGCTTCAGTTCTCCCGGGGAGCTGTTTTTT.

This chain links TRBV11-2 with TRBJ1-1; D might be TRBD1 (5 bases). V was clipped by 5 bases and J by 5 bases, with 18 bases between them. This CDR3 comprises 15 residues. CDR1 and CDR2 from the germline V gene are SGHAT and FQNNGV. The CDR3 loop reads CASSQAGGGWTEAFF. The CDR3 nucleotides are TGTGCCAGCAGCCAAGCCGGCGGGGGGTGGACTGAAGCTTTCTTT.

This chain joins TRBV19 and TRBJ2-3, with D perhaps TRBD2 (5 bases). The germline CDR1 and CDR2 sequences are LNHDA and SQIVND (reference sequence). The ends were cut back, 5 bases at V and 0 bases at J, with 12 bases in the middle. The CDR3 length is 15 residues. Here the CDR3 DNA reads TGTGCCAGTAGTGAGGGATACTCTAGCACAGATACGCAGTATTTT. This sequence encodes CASSEGYSSTDTQYF. Supplemented by reference TRBV19 and TRBJ2-3, the full variable domain reads DGGITQSPKYLFRKEGQNVTLSCEQNLNHDAMYWYRQDPGQGLRLIYYSQIVNDFQKGDIAEGYSVSREKKESFPLTVTSAQKNPTAFYLCASSEGYSSTDTQYFGPGTRLTVL.

CDR3 sequence: CASSPRGYRVRDEKLFF. The CDR3 region has the DNA TGTGCCAGCAGCCCCAGGGGGTACAGGGTAAGAGATGAAAAACTGTTTTTT. The chain has TRBV27 and TRBJ1-4; 7 bases line up with TRBD1. CDR1 MNHEY and CDR2 SMNVEV come from the germline V gene (reference sequence). V shed 6 bases, J shed 6 bases, and the junction held 16 bases outside the gene matches. CDR3 length: 17 amino acids.